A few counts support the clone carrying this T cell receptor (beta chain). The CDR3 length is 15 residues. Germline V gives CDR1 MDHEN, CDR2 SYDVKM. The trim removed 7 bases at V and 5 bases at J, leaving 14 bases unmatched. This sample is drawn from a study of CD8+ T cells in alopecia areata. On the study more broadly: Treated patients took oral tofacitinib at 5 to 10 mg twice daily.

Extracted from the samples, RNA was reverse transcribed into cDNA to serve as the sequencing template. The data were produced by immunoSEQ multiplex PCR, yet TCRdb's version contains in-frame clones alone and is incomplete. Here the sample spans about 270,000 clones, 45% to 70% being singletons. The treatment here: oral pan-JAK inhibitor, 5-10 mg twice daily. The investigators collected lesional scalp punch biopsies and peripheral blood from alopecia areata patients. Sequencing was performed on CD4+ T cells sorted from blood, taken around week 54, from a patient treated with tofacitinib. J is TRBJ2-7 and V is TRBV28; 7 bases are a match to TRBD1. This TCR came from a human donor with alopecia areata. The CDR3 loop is CASTFGDREGHEQYF. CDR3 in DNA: TGTGCCAGCACCTTCGGCGACAGGGAAGGACACGAGCAGTACTTC.